This TCR beta chain was captured in a study of blood T cell repertoires in COVID-19. This clone was seen a single time. Some clones are missing from TCRdb's copy, which holds only in-frame ones; the method was immunoSEQ multiplex PCR. The sample has 90,000 to 120,000 clones; approximately 90% are singletons. Looked up from germline, CDR1 is MDHEN and CDR2 is SYDVKM. The CDR3 is 15 amino acids. J lost 8 bases, V lost 2 bases, and 8 bases had no gene match. The V and J genes are TRBV28 and TRBJ2-1; 8 bases are a match to TRBD2. The sequencing input was peripheral blood. The source is a man aged 55 to 70 with acute or convalescent COVID-19. DNA of the CDR3: TGTGCCAGCAGTTTAGGTTCGGGAGGGTGGGATGAGCAGTTCTTC. It translates to CASSLGSGGWDEQFF.